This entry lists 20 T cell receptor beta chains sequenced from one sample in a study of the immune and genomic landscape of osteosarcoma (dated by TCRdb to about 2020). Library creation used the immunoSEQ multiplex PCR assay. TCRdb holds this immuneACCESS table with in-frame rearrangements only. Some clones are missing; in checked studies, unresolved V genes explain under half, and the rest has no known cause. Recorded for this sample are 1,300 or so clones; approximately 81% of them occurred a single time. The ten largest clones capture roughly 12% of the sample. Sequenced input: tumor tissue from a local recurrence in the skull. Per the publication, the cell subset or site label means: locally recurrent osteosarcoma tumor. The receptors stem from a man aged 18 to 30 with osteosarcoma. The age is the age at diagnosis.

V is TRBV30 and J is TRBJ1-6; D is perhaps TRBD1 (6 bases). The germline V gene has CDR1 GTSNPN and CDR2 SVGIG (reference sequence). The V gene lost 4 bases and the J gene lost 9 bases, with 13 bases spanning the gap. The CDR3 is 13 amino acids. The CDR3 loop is CAWTTGSASPLHF. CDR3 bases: TGTGCCTGGACGACAGGCTCGGCTTCACCCCTCCACTTT.

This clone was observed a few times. The CDR3 DNA follows: TGTGCCAGCAGTTACTCGAAGGAGTTACTCGAAGGGCTAGCGGGGAACACCGGGGAGCTGTTTTTT. It is translated as CASSYSKELLEGLAGNTGELFF. The chain recombines TRBV6-7 with TRBJ2-2; 8 bases map to TRBD2. Being an ORF, TRBV6-7 has a function that is uncertain. With 0 bases clipped from V and 1 base from J, the junction kept 19 bases outside the gene matches. This CDR3 is built from 22 residues.

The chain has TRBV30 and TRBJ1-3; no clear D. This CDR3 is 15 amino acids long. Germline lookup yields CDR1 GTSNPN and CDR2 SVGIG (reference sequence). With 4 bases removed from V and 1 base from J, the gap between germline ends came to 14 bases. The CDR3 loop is CAWTRPLTSGNTIYF. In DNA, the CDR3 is TGTGCCTGGACCCGTCCCCTCACATCTGGAAACACCATATATTTT.

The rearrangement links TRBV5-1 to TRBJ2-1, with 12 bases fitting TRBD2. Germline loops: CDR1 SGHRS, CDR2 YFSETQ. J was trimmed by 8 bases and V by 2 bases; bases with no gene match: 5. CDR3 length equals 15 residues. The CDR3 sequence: CASSLLAGGVDEQFF. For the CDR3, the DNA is TGCGCCAGCAGCTTACTAGCGGGGGGCGTCGATGAGCAGTTCTTC. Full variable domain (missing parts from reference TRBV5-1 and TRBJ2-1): KAGVTQTPRYLIKTRGQQVTLSCSPISGHRSVSWYQQTPGQGLQFLFEYFSETQRNKGNFPGRFSGRQFSNSRSEMNVSTLELGDSALYLCASSLLAGGVDEQFFGPGTRLTVL.

CDR3 protein: CASSRTPGSSANYGYTF. The CDR3 DNA reads TGTGCCAGTAGTAGGACCCCCGGAAGTTCGGCGAACTATGGCTACACCTTC. This chain links TRBV19 with TRBJ1-2; D remains ambiguous. CDR3 size: 17 residues. Germline V gives CDR1 LNHDA, CDR2 SQIVND (reference sequence). Between the trimmed V and J ends, which lost 4 bases and 2 bases, there was a span of 20 bases.

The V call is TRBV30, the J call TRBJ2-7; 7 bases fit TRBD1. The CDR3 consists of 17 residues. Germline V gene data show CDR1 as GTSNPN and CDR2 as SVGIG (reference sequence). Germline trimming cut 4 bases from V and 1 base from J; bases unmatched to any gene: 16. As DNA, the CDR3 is TGTGCCTGGAACCCCCGGGACAGCTCCCTGGTTTCCTACGAGCAGTACTTC. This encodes CAWNPRDSSLVSYEQYF.

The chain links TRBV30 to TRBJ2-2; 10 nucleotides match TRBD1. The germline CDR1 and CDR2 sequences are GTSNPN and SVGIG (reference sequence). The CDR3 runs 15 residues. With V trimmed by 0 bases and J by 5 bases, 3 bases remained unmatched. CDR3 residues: CAWSVGTGVTGELFF. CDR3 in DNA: TGTGCCTGGAGTGTTGGGACAGGGGTTACCGGGGAGCTGTTTTTT.

The CDR3 is CASSAAGYSTDTQYF. The CDR3, as DNA: TGTGCCAGCTCAGCAGCGGGATATAGCACAGATACGCAGTATTTT. The gene calls are TRBV18 and TRBJ2-3; 7 nucleotides line up with TRBD2. CDR1 is KGHSH, CDR2 LQKENI, per germline. V shed 5 bases and J 0 bases; nucleotides not matched to a gene: 5. CDR3 length: 15 amino acids.

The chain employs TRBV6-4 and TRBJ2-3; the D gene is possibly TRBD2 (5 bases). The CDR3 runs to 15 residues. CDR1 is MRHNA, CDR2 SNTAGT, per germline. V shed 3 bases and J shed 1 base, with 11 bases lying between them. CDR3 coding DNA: TGTGCCAGCAGTGAGGGAGCATCGGGCACAGATACGCAGTATTTT. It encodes CASSEGASGTDTQYF.

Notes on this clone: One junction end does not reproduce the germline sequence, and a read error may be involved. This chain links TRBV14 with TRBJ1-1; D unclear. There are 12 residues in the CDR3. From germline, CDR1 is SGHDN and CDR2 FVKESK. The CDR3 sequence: CASSQDAFTRSF. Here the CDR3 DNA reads TGTGCCAGCAGCCAAGATGCGTTTACTCGGTCCTTT. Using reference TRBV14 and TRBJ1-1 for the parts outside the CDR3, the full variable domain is EAGVTQFPSHSVIEKGQTVTLRCDPISGHDNLYWYRRVMGKEIKFLLHFVKESKQDESGMPNNRFLAERTGGTYSTLKVQPAELEDSGVYFCASSQDAFTRSFGQGTRLTVV.

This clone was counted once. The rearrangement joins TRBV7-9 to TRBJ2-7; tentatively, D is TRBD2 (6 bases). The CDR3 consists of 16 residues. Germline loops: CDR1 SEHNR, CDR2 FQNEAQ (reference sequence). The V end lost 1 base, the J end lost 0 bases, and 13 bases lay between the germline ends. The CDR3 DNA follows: TGTGCCAGCAGCTTAGATCCGCGGGGAATCTCCTACGAGCAGTACTTC. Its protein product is CASSLDPRGISYEQYF.

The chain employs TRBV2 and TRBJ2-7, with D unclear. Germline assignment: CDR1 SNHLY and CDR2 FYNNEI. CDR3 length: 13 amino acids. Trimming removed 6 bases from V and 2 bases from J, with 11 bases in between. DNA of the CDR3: TGTGCCAGCAGATTGCGAATCGCCTACGAGCAGTACTTC. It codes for CASRLRIAYEQYF. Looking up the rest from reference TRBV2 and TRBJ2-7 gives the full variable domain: EPEVTQTPSHQVTQMGQEVILRCVPISNHLYFYWYRQILGQKVEFLVSFYNNEISEKSEIFDDQFSVERPDGSNFTLKIRSTKLEDSAMYFCASRLRIAYEQYFGPGTRLTVT.

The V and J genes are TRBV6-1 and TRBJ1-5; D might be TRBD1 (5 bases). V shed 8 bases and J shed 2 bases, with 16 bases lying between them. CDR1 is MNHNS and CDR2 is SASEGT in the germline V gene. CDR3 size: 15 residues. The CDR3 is CASEDRGKGNQPQHF. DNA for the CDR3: TGTGCCAGCGAAGATCGGGGGAAGGGCAATCAGCCCCAGCATTTT.

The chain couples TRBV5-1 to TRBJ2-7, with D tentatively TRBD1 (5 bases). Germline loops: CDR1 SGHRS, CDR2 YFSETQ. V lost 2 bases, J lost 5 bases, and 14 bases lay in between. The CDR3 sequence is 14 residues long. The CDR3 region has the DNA TGCGCCAGCAGCTTCGGGCAGGGTTCGGACGAGCAGTACTTC. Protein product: CASSFGQGSDEQYF.

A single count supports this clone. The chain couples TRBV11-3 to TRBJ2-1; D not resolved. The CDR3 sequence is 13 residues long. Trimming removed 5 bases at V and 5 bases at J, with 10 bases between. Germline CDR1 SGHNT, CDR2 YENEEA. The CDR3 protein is CASSPSSDNEQFF. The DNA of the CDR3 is TGTGCCAGCAGCCCCAGTTCCGACAATGAGCAGTTCTTC.

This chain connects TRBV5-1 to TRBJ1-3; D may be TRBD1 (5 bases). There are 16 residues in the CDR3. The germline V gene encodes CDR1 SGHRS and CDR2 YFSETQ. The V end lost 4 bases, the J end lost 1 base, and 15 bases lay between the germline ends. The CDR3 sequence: CASSPGAGWSGNTIYF. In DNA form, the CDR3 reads TGCGCCAGCAGCCCTGGAGCAGGGTGGTCTGGAAACACCATATATTTT.

In nucleotides, the CDR3 is TGTGCCAGTAGTACTCAGAGTTCCCGGAACACCATATATTTT. It codes for CASSTQSSRNTIYF. The V and J genes are TRBV19 and TRBJ1-3; no clear D. The V gene lost 4 bases and the J gene lost 7 bases, with 14 bases spanning the gap. CDR1 is LNHDA, CDR2 SQIVND, per germline (reference sequence). There are 14 residues in the CDR3.

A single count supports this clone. The CDR3 DNA reads TGTGCCAGTAGCACTGGGAGGGGGCAAGACAATGAGCAGTTCTTC. It encodes CASSTGRGQDNEQFF. The V call is TRBV19, the J call TRBJ2-1; D is tentatively TRBD1 or TRBD2 (7 bases each). Trimming took off 6 bases at V and 5 bases at J, with 17 bases between the two ends. Germline-derived CDR1 and CDR2 are LNHDA and SQIVND (reference sequence). This CDR3 is 15 amino acids long.

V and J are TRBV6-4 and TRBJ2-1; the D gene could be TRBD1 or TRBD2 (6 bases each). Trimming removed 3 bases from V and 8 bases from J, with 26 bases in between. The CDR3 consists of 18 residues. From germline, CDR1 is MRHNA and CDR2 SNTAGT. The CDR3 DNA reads TGTGCCAGCAGTGAGGGGTGGGGGGCCCCCTCGGGAATGCATGAGCAGTTCTTC. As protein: CASSEGWGAPSGMHEQFF.

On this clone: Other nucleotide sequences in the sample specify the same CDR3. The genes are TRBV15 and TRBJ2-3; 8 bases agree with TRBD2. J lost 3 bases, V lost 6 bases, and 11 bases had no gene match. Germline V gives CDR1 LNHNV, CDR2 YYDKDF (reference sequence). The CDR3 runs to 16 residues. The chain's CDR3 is CATSSSGGGPTDTQYF. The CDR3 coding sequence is TGTGCCACCAGTTCATCGGGCGGGGGGCCGACAGATACGCAGTATTTT.